These 8 T cell receptor beta chains were sequenced from one sample in a study of blood T cell repertoires in COVID-19. Data came from immunoSEQ multiplex PCR; TCRdb stores just in-frame clones and leaves some out. The sample consists of over 200,000 clones, roughly 84% of them appearing once. Material for sequencing was peripheral blood. Receptors originate from a man between 40 and 49 years old with active or convalescent COVID-19.

The rearrangement links TRBV27 to TRBJ1-4; TRBD1 aligns across 7 bases. Germline loops: CDR1 MNHEY, CDR2 SMNVEV (reference sequence). The junction had 8 bases not matched to a gene; V was cut back by 2 bases and J by 8 bases. This CDR3 comprises 15 residues. CDR3 sequence reads: CASSLGTGAREKLFF. CDR3 in DNA: TGTGCCAGCAGTTTAGGAACAGGGGCCAGAGAAAAACTGTTTTTT.

The chain has TRBV3-1 (or the pseudogene TRBV3-2) and TRBJ2-1, with TRBD2 matching over 13 bases. V shed 4 bases, J shed 7 bases, and the junction held 4 bases outside the gene matches. Germline V gene data show CDR1 as LGHDT and CDR2 as YNNKEL (reference sequence). There are 15 residues in the CDR3. In DNA, the CDR3 is TGTGCCAGCAGCCCACTAGCGGGAGGGTGGAATGAGCAGTTCTTC. Translated: CASSPLAGGWNEQFF.

The chain is built from TRBV9 and TRBJ1-1; D ambiguous. CDR3 length: 13 amino acids. Germline assignment: CDR1 SGDLS and CDR2 YYNGEE. The V gene lost 2 bases and the J gene lost 1 base, with 6 bases spanning the gap. In DNA, the CDR3 is TGTGCCAGCAGCGTTTCGGGGAACACTGAAGCTTTCTTT. Its translation: CASSVSGNTEAFF.

This rearrangement joins TRBV30 to TRBJ1-1; D remains unclear. The CDR3 consists of 15 residues. V lost 0 bases to trimming and J lost 4 bases, with 15 bases between them. Looked up from germline, CDR1 is GTSNPN and CDR2 is SVGIG (reference sequence). CDR3 sequence reads: CAWSVKKQSGTEAFF. Here the CDR3 DNA reads TGTGCCTGGAGTGTAAAGAAACAGTCAGGCACTGAAGCTTTCTTT.

The chain recombines TRBV4-1 with TRBJ1-1, with TRBD1 matching over 8 bases. The CDR3 totals 13 residues. V shed 6 bases, J shed 6 bases, and the junction held 6 bases outside the gene matches. The germline V gene has CDR1 MGHRA and CDR2 YSYEKL. The CDR3 sequence is CASRDRGRAEAFF. The CDR3, as DNA: TGCGCCAGCAGAGACAGGGGAAGGGCTGAAGCTTTCTTT.

The chain combines TRBV12-5 with TRBJ1-5; 7 bases are shared with TRBD1. The CDR3 spans 20 residues. The germline V gene encodes CDR1 LGHNT and CDR2 FRNRAP. V trimming: 6 bases; J trimming: 0 bases; junction bases outside the gene matches: 20. The CDR3 coding sequence is TGTGCTAGTGGCCCTCTAACCATAACAGGGGACCTCTATAGCAATCAGCCCCAGCATTTT. It specifies CASGPLTITGDLYSNQPQHF.

The J gene is TRBJ2-7, the V gene TRBV5-6; 8 nucleotides align to TRBD1. CDR1 is SGHDT, CDR2 YYEEEE, per germline. Trimming cost V 3 bases and J 0 bases; bases outside gene matches: 5. CDR3 length equals 15 residues. CDR3 amino acids: CASSYRTGSSYEQYF. CDR3 nucleotide sequence: TGTGCCAGCAGCTACAGGACAGGGAGCTCCTACGAGCAGTACTTC.

The J gene is TRBJ1-1, the V gene TRBV2; 8 bases are a match to TRBD1. This CDR3 contains 13 residues. V was pared by 4 bases and J by 10 bases, with 8 bases of the junction left unmatched. Germline CDR1 and CDR2: SNHLY and FYNNEI. CDR3 region: CASSVGTGLGAFF. For the CDR3, the DNA is TGTGCCAGCAGTGTCGGGACAGGTTTGGGAGCTTTCTTT. Based on the CDR3 plus reference TRBV2 and TRBJ1-1, the full variable domain is EPEVTQTPSHQVTQMGQEVILRCVPISNHLYFYWYRQILGQKVEFLVSFYNNEISEKSEIFDDQFSVERPDGSNFTLKIRSTKLEDSAMYFCASSVGTGLGAFFGQGTRLTVV.